The rows below give T cell receptor beta chains drawn from one sample of a study of blood T cells in healthy people across ages. TCRdb reprocessed the 5' RACE reads with MiXCR, giving one entry per CDR3 protein. The table shows over a million distinct CDR3 sequences, with approximately 42% occurring only once. Sequenced: blood. The receptor source for this set is a young woman in good health. CDR3s include the opening cysteine and the closing phenylalanine or tryptophan. The order of the fields is J gene, V gene, clone size, D gene, CDR3 DNA, CDR3 protein. The D gene is left open where the match is weak. Some rows have no size entry. The others give once, few or many, or a class for an expanded clone.

j_gene: TRBJ2-2
v_gene: TRBV7-9
abundance: NA
d_gene: TRBD2
CDR3nt: TGTGCCAGCAGCTTAGCCGGTGGACTAGCGGGGGGTCTGAACACCGGGGAGCTGTTTTTT
CDR3aa: CASSLAGGLAGGLNTGELFF

j_gene: TRBJ2-2
v_gene: TRBV6-5
abundance: NA
d_gene: TRBD1
CDR3nt: TGTGCCAGCAGATATCGACAGGGGGCGAACACCGGGGAGCTGTTTTTT
CDR3aa: CASRYRQGANTGELFF

j_gene: TRBJ2-7
v_gene: TRBV7-2
abundance: NA
d_gene: NA
CDR3nt: TGTGCCAGCAGCTTGGACAGCCTGGCAACCTACGAGCAGTACTTC
CDR3aa: CASSLDSLATYEQYF

j_gene: TRBJ2-7
v_gene: TRBV10-2
abundance: NA
d_gene: NA
CDR3nt: TGCGCCAGCAGTGAGGGCTCCGCCGGTGAGCAGTACTTC
CDR3aa: CASSEGSAGEQYF

j_gene: TRBJ1-5
v_gene: TRBV21-1
abundance: NA
d_gene: NA
CDR3nt: TGTGCCAGCAGCAGAGAAACGGGGGCCGGCAATCAGCCCCAGCATTTT
CDR3aa: CASSRETGAGNQPQHF

j_gene: TRBJ1-4
v_gene: TRBV12-3/TRBV12-4
abundance: few
d_gene: NA
CDR3nt: TGTGCCAACCCGAACCAGGGCTCTAATGAAAAACTGTTTTTT
CDR3aa: CANPNQGSNEKLFF

j_gene: TRBJ2-3
v_gene: TRBV6-4
abundance: many
d_gene: TRBD1
CDR3nt: TGTGCCAGCAGTGACGGGACAGGGGGCGATACGCAGTATTTT
CDR3aa: CASSDGTGGDTQYF

j_gene: TRBJ1-1
v_gene: TRBV20-1
abundance: few
d_gene: NA
CDR3nt: TGCAGTGCTAGAGCCGGACAGTTCCACACTGAAGCTTTCTTT
CDR3aa: CSARAGQFHTEAFF

j_gene: TRBJ2-7
v_gene: TRBV6-5
abundance: NA
d_gene: NA
CDR3nt: TGTGCCAGCGCCGCGGGTCCATGGGGGTACGAGCAGTACTTC
CDR3aa: CASAAGPWGYEQYF

j_gene: TRBJ1-2
v_gene: TRBV20-1
abundance: few
d_gene: NA
CDR3nt: TGCAGTGCTCCCCCGGACAGCGGAAAATATGGCTACACCTTC
CDR3aa: CSAPPDSGKYGYTF

j_gene: TRBJ2-7
v_gene: TRBV5-5
abundance: NA
d_gene: NA
CDR3nt: TGTGCCAGCAGGACCTCTGTACAGGATCCTATCGAGCAGTACTTC
CDR3aa: CASRTSVQDPIEQYF

j_gene: TRBJ2-2
v_gene: TRBV9
abundance: NA
d_gene: NA
CDR3nt: TGTGCCAGCAGCTTGGGACCGCCGAACACCGGGGAGCTGTTTTTT
CDR3aa: CASSLGPPNTGELFF

j_gene: TRBJ1-2
v_gene: TRBV10-3
abundance: few
d_gene: NA
CDR3nt: TGTGCGATAAAGTCAGGAAACTATGGCTACACCTTC
CDR3aa: CAIKSGNYGYTF

j_gene: TRBJ2-3
v_gene: TRBV7-3
abundance: NA
d_gene: NA
CDR3nt: TGTGCCAGCAGCTTGACTAGTACTACAGATACGCAGTATTTT
CDR3aa: CASSLTSTTDTQYF

j_gene: TRBJ2-3
v_gene: TRBV5-6
abundance: NA
d_gene: TRBD1
CDR3nt: TGTGCCAGCAGCAACAGGGGGGGCACAGATACGCAGTATTTT
CDR3aa: CASSNRGGTDTQYF

j_gene: TRBJ2-6
v_gene: TRBV7-2
abundance: NA
d_gene: TRBD2
CDR3nt: TGTGCCAGCAGTTCAGTCAGGGGCGGGAGGGCCGATTCGGCCAACGTCCTGACTTTC
CDR3aa: CASSSVRGGRADSANVLTF

j_gene: TRBJ2-7
v_gene: TRBV29-1
abundance: few
d_gene: NA
CDR3nt: TGCAGCGTTGAAGCGTCCAGTCCCTACGAGCAGTACTTC
CDR3aa: CSVEASSPYEQYF

j_gene: TRBJ1-4
v_gene: TRBV3-1
abundance: NA
d_gene: TRBD1
CDR3nt: TGTGCCAGCAGCCCGAGGGACAGATCGAATGAAAAACTGTTTTTT
CDR3aa: CASSPRDRSNEKLFF

j_gene: TRBJ1-5
v_gene: TRBV6-1
abundance: once
d_gene: TRBD1
CDR3nt: TGTGCCAGCCTACCACAGGGAGGGGGCGGACAGCCCCAGCATTTT
CDR3aa: CASLPQGGGGQPQHF

j_gene: TRBJ1-2
v_gene: TRBV10-3
abundance: few
d_gene: NA
CDR3nt: TGTGCCATCAGTGAGCAAGGGACTCCTAACTATGGCTACACCTTC
CDR3aa: CAISEQGTPNYGYTF

j_gene: TRBJ2-3
v_gene: TRBV27
abundance: NA
d_gene: NA
CDR3nt: TGTGCCAGCAGTTTATTCATTTCAGATACGCAGTATTTT
CDR3aa: CASSLFISDTQYF

j_gene: TRBJ2-7
v_gene: TRBV5-1
abundance: NA
d_gene: NA
CDR3nt: TGCGCCAGCAGCTTGGAGCGGCTGGGTCGCTACGAGCAGTACTTC
CDR3aa: CASSLERLGRYEQYF

j_gene: TRBJ1-1
v_gene: TRBV7-9
abundance: few
d_gene: NA
CDR3nt: TGTGCCAGCAGCCCTGGAAACATAGAAGCTTTCTTT
CDR3aa: CASSPGNIEAFF

j_gene: TRBJ2-1
v_gene: TRBV27
abundance: NA
d_gene: TRBD2
CDR3nt: TGTGCCAGCAGGAGGACTAGCGGGAGGGTGTCCTACAATGAGCAGTTCTTC
CDR3aa: CASRRTSGRVSYNEQFF

j_gene: TRBJ2-6
v_gene: TRBV7-9
abundance: few
d_gene: NA
CDR3nt: TGTGCCAGCAGCTTAGTGTATTCTGGGGCCAACGTCCTGACTTTC
CDR3aa: CASSLVYSGANVLTF

j_gene: TRBJ2-1
v_gene: TRBV12-3/TRBV12-4
abundance: few
d_gene: NA
CDR3nt: TGTGCCAGCAGATTGGGAGTTGACAATGAGCAGTTCTTC
CDR3aa: CASRLGVDNEQFF

j_gene: TRBJ2-1
v_gene: TRBV12-3/TRBV12-4
abundance: NA
d_gene: NA
CDR3nt: TGTGCCAGCATCCACGAAGGGGGTTCGAAGCGCAATGAGCAGTTCTTC
CDR3aa: CASIHEGGSKRNEQFF

j_gene: TRBJ2-7
v_gene: TRBV28
abundance: many
d_gene: TRBD2
CDR3nt: TGTGCCAGCAGTTTAACGGCTAGCGGGAACTACGAGCAGTACTTC
CDR3aa: CASSLTASGNYEQYF

j_gene: TRBJ2-5
v_gene: TRBV3-1
abundance: few
d_gene: NA
CDR3nt: TGTGCCAGCAGCCAAGAGGGGGCTGGATTAGAGACCCAGTACTTC
CDR3aa: CASSQEGAGLETQYF

j_gene: TRBJ1-2
v_gene: TRBV19
abundance: few
d_gene: NA
CDR3nt: TGTGCCAGTAGTTCAGGGCGGACTTCTAACTATGGCTACACCTTC
CDR3aa: CASSSGRTSNYGYTF

j_gene: TRBJ2-1
v_gene: TRBV12-3/TRBV12-4
abundance: few
d_gene: NA
CDR3nt: TGTGCCAGCAGTCCCGCTGAAGGCAATGAGCAGTTCTTC
CDR3aa: CASSPAEGNEQFF

j_gene: TRBJ2-7
v_gene: TRBV27
abundance: NA
d_gene: TRBD2
CDR3nt: TGTGCCAGCAGTTTAGGAGCGGGAGGTCTACCCGAGCAGTACTTC
CDR3aa: CASSLGAGGLPEQYF

j_gene: TRBJ2-1
v_gene: TRBV4-1
abundance: NA
d_gene: TRBD2
CDR3nt: TGCGCCAGCAGCCAAGGGGTACTAGCGGGGTCGGACGAGCAGTTCTTC
CDR3aa: CASSQGVLAGSDEQFF

j_gene: TRBJ2-7
v_gene: TRBV7-9
abundance: NA
d_gene: NA
CDR3nt: TGTGCCAGCAGCTCTCACGTCACAGGGAGTCTCGAGCAGTACTTC
CDR3aa: CASSSHVTGSLEQYF

j_gene: TRBJ2-7
v_gene: TRBV7-9
abundance: NA
d_gene: TRBD2
CDR3nt: TGTGCCAGCAGCCCGACCTCCCTAGCGGGGGATCCCTACGAGCAGTACTTC
CDR3aa: CASSPTSLAGDPYEQYF

j_gene: TRBJ1-5
v_gene: TRBV20-1
abundance: NA
d_gene: NA
CDR3nt: TGCAGTGCAGGGGGGAATAATCAGCCCCAGCATTTT
CDR3aa: CSAGGNNQPQHF

j_gene: TRBJ2-5
v_gene: TRBV10-3
abundance: NA
d_gene: NA
CDR3nt: TGTGCCATCAGACCCCAGGACAGACTTGAGACCCAGTACTTC
CDR3aa: CAIRPQDRLETQYF

j_gene: TRBJ1-1
v_gene: TRBV3-1
abundance: NA
d_gene: NA
CDR3nt: TGTGCCAGCAGCCAGGGGGGAATGACTGAAGCTTTCTTT
CDR3aa: CASSQGGMTEAFF

j_gene: TRBJ2-5
v_gene: TRBV12-5
abundance: NA
d_gene: NA
CDR3nt: TGTGCTAGTGGTTTGAGGTTCGGGCGGCGGGAGACCCAGTACTTC
CDR3aa: CASGLRFGRRETQYF

j_gene: TRBJ2-5
v_gene: TRBV28
abundance: NA
d_gene: NA
CDR3nt: TGTGCCAGCAGTTTAGAACAGGGATGGGTGGCGGTGCCAGAGACCCAGTACTTC
CDR3aa: CASSLEQGWVAVPETQYF

j_gene: TRBJ2-7
v_gene: TRBV20-1
abundance: NA
d_gene: NA
CDR3nt: TGCAGTGCTAGAGAGGCGGGGACTTCTACCTACGAGCAGTACTTC
CDR3aa: CSAREAGTSTYEQYF

j_gene: TRBJ2-7
v_gene: TRBV5-1
abundance: NA
d_gene: NA
CDR3nt: TGCGCCAGCAGCGTGGGGCAGGATCCCTACGAGCAGTACTTC
CDR3aa: CASSVGQDPYEQYF

j_gene: TRBJ2-7
v_gene: TRBV7-2
abundance: NA
d_gene: NA
CDR3nt: TGTGCCAGCAGCTTAGCTCTCACGGGGGCCTCCTACGAGCAGTACTTC
CDR3aa: CASSLALTGASYEQYF

j_gene: TRBJ1-2
v_gene: TRBV6-6
abundance: few
d_gene: NA
CDR3nt: TGTGCCAGCTGGGGGGGTAAGGGCAGGGATGACTATGGCTACACCTTC
CDR3aa: CASWGGKGRDDYGYTF

j_gene: TRBJ2-7
v_gene: TRBV6-6
abundance: few
d_gene: NA
CDR3nt: TGTGCCAGCAGGCGCCGCGAGGACGAGCAGTACTTC
CDR3aa: CASRRREDEQYF

j_gene: TRBJ2-3
v_gene: TRBV12-3/TRBV12-4
abundance: NA
d_gene: NA
CDR3nt: TGTGCCAGCACCGCCGTGGGGAAGCGGAGCACAGATACGCAGTATTTT
CDR3aa: CASTAVGKRSTDTQYF

j_gene: TRBJ2-7
v_gene: TRBV27
abundance: few
d_gene: TRBD2
CDR3nt: TGTGCCAGCAGTTTACCTGGACTAGGTTACAATGAGCAGTACTTC
CDR3aa: CASSLPGLGYNEQYF

j_gene: TRBJ1-2
v_gene: TRBV27
abundance: few
d_gene: TRBD1
CDR3nt: TGTGCCAGCAGTCCCAAACAGGGGGCGCCCGGCTACACCTTC
CDR3aa: CASSPKQGAPGYTF

j_gene: TRBJ1-2
v_gene: TRBV15
abundance: few
d_gene: NA
CDR3nt: TGTGCCACCAGCAGAGAGCGGGGGCCAGGGGAGGACTATGGCTACACCTTC
CDR3aa: CATSRERGPGEDYGYTF

j_gene: TRBJ1-2
v_gene: TRBV2
abundance: NA
d_gene: NA
CDR3nt: TGTGCCAGCAGCGGGACACCCTATGGCTACACCTTC
CDR3aa: CASSGTPYGYTF

j_gene: TRBJ2-3
v_gene: TRBV27
abundance: few
d_gene: TRBD2
CDR3nt: TGTGCCAGCACCTCTGCGGGGGGGCTAAGAAGGACGCAGTATTTT
CDR3aa: CASTSAGGLRRTQYF

j_gene: TRBJ2-7
v_gene: TRBV5-1
abundance: few
d_gene: NA
CDR3nt: TGCGCCAGCAGCTTAGAGAGGGACCGCTACGAGCAGTACTTC
CDR3aa: CASSLERDRYEQYF

j_gene: TRBJ2-5
v_gene: TRBV7-9
abundance: once
d_gene: NA
CDR3nt: TGTGCCAGCAGCCCTCCGGTCCAGGGGTGGGAGACCCAGTACTTC
CDR3aa: CASSPPVQGWETQYF

j_gene: TRBJ2-1
v_gene: TRBV6-5
abundance: NA
d_gene: NA
CDR3nt: TGTGCCAGCAGTTACTCGGGCCCCAGCTCCTACAATGAGCAGTTCTTC
CDR3aa: CASSYSGPSSYNEQFF

j_gene: TRBJ2-2
v_gene: TRBV11-2
abundance: NA
d_gene: TRBD1
CDR3nt: TGTGCCAGCAGCATGACAGGGGGCGAGATAACCGGGGAGCTGTTTTTT
CDR3aa: CASSMTGGEITGELFF

j_gene: TRBJ2-1
v_gene: TRBV7-2
abundance: few
d_gene: NA
CDR3nt: TGTGCCAGCAGCTACTACTCGGGGAGGGACAACAATGAGCAGTTCTTC
CDR3aa: CASSYYSGRDNNEQFF

j_gene: TRBJ2-1
v_gene: TRBV6-5
abundance: few
d_gene: NA
CDR3nt: TGTGCCAGTCTGGGGATGGGGGGGGCCCGCAATGAGCAGTTCTTC
CDR3aa: CASLGMGGARNEQFF

j_gene: TRBJ1-2
v_gene: TRBV15
abundance: NA
d_gene: NA
CDR3nt: TGTGCCACCAGCCCCCGGGACCCTCCATACGTGGGCTACACCTTC
CDR3aa: CATSPRDPPYVGYTF